This entry concerns a single TCR beta chain. Its antigen is currently unknown. The sample has other DNA sequences that encode this CDR3 too. Trimming removed 4 bases from V and 1 base from J, with 7 bases in between. The length of the CDR3 is 13 residues. Germline V CDR1 and CDR2: SGHTA, FQGNSA. This record belongs to a study of CD8+ T cells in alopecia areata. Whole-study results and caveats: Affected lesional scalp, above all in alopecia totalis/universalis, was more clonal than normal scalp. Shared TCR sequences were less clear between patients than in mice, possibly partly from HLA diversity. Normal skin's resident alphabeta T cells are sequenced alongside lesional scalp T cells.

The researchers isolated CD4+ and CD8+ T cells from PBMCs by sorting. In each case, RNA was isolated and then reverse transcribed into cDNA as the sequencing template. TCRdb keeps only in-frame clones here, not all; method: immunoSEQ multiplex PCR. The sample has roughly 120,000 clones; over 60% are singletons. The J gene is TRBJ1-1, the V gene TRBV7-2, with a possible D match to TRBD1 (5 bases). This clonotype was sampled from a human donor in good health. Sample: CD4+ T cells sorted from blood. The CDR3 DNA reads TGTGCCAGCAGCTCTGGACAGAACACTGAAGCTTTCTTT. Its protein product is CASSSGQNTEAFF.